This TCR beta chain was sequenced in a study of T cell clonotyping in hematopoietic cell transplantation. Study-level results: After transplant, recipient diversity fell while pathologically expanded clonotypes grew through day 180. Graft donor and pretransplant recipient Inverse Simpson Index values predicted broader posttransplant TCR diversity. Few recipient clonotypes overlapped donors; over 95% were de novo at given depth.

The V end was cut by 2 bases, the J end by 4 bases, with 10 bases between. Germline values: CDR1 MRHNA, CDR2 SNTAGT. The CDR3 has 14 residues. About this clone itself: The antigen is undetermined.

Recipients were bled about 28 days pretransplant and at posttransplant days 30, 100, 180. Data came from immunoSEQ multiplex PCR; TCRdb stores just in-frame clones and leaves some out. The data hold about 8,900 clones, with roughly 93% observed a single time. Source: PBMCs, taken 100 days after allogeneic stem cell transplant. This sequence originates from a male patient aged 50 to 59 who had an allogeneic stem cell transplant from a related donor, so T cells may come from the graft donor. Some clones in this sample may be carry-over from other donors' samples. This chain joins TRBV6-4 and TRBJ2-3, with D perhaps matching TRBD2 (7 bases). The CDR3 DNA reads TGTGCCAGCAGTGACGAGGGGGGGGCAGATACGCAGTATTTT. Protein: CASSDEGGADTQYF.